This T cell receptor (beta chain) was sequenced in a study of blood T cells in healthy people across ages. Germline V gives CDR1 MNHEY, CDR2 SVGAGI. The CDR3 has 13 amino acids. Trimming removed 6 bases from V and 2 bases from J, with 10 bases in between. With a J-beta primer mix and a sample-barcoded 5' primer, a second PCR ran 7 to 11 cycles. TCRdb independently ran MiXCR on the 5' RACE reads; one entry per CDR3 protein. Here the sample spans 450,000 to 700,000 distinct CDR3 sequences, 27% being singletons. The sequence was collected from a woman aged 70-85 years in good health. Material for sequencing was blood. The gene calls are TRBV6-5 and TRBJ2-5; no firm D call. In DNA, the CDR3 is TGTGCCAGCAGGTCGGCTGCACAAGAGACCCAGTACTTC. Translating gives CASRSAAQETQYF.